The present T cell receptor beta chain was sequenced within a study of blood T cell repertoires in COVID-19. Sequencing was performed with immunoSEQ multiplex PCR; in TCRdb, only in-frame clones are kept and a portion is missing. The table shows a few hundred thousand clones, with around 86% occurring only once. The CDR3 has 15 residues. In germline, CDR1 is MGHRA, CDR2 YSYEKL. J lost 5 bases, V lost 0 bases, and 5 bases had no gene match. This TCR was sampled from a woman aged 45-59 years with COVID-19, enrolled during active disease. The rearrangement uses TRBV4-1 and TRBJ2-3, with 7 positions matching TRBD2. What was sequenced was peripheral blood. CDR3 nucleotides: TGCGCCAGCAGCCAAGATGGGGGGGTTGAAGATACGCAGTATTTT. This sequence encodes CASSQDGGVEDTQYF.